These 31 T cell receptor beta chains share one sample of origin, sequenced in a study of cytomegalovirus exposure and HLA in healthy donors. Amplification used 60 Vbeta primers and 13 Jbeta primers. TCRdb's copy holds only in-frame clones and misses some; the assay was immunoSEQ multiplex PCR. The sample has 95,000 to 150,000 clones, roughly 70% seen once. Sample: PBMCs. The receptor source for this set is a woman between 40 and 50 years old in good health and CMV-seropositive.

V is TRBV6-1 and J is TRBJ1-2; D may be TRBD1 (6 bases). Germline V CDR1 and CDR2: MNHNS, SASEGT. V lost 1 base and J 4 bases, leaving 10 bases between the germline ends. The CDR3 runs 14 residues. In DNA form, the CDR3 reads TGTGCCAGCAGTGAAGTTCCAGGGGTCTATGGCTACACCTTC. Protein: CASSEVPGVYGYTF.

This chain uses TRBV7-8 with TRBJ1-5; 9 nucleotides line up with TRBD1. Germline trimming cut 3 bases from V and 8 bases from J; bases unmatched to any gene: 2. CDR3 length: 13 residues. Germline V lookup: CDR1 SGHVS, CDR2 FQNEAQ. The CDR3 is CASSLDRGKPQHF. CDR3 nucleotide sequence: TGTGCCAGCAGCTTGGACAGGGGAAAGCCCCAGCATTTT.

J is TRBJ1-6 and V is TRBV13, with D unclear. This CDR3 is 15 amino acids long. With 4 bases removed from V and 10 bases from J, the gap between germline ends came to 17 bases. Germline assignment: CDR1 PRHDT and CDR2 FYEKMQ (reference sequence). CDR3 loop: CASSSWTEGGSPLHF. The DNA of the CDR3 is TGTGCCAGCAGCTCCTGGACGGAAGGAGGGTCACCCCTCCACTTT.

The gene calls are TRBV5-1 and TRBJ1-1, with TRBD1 identical over 7 bases. Germline CDR1 reads SGHRS; CDR2 reads YFSETQ. The length of the CDR3 is 14 residues. V shed 3 bases and J 3 bases; nucleotides not matched to a gene: 5. Here the CDR3 reads CASSWNDRDTEAFF. The CDR3 DNA reads TGCGCCAGCAGCTGGAACGACAGGGACACTGAAGCTTTCTTT.

The V call is TRBV15, the J call TRBJ1-1, with 7 bases identical to TRBD1. This CDR3 spans 16 amino acids. Germline V CDR1 and CDR2: LNHNV, YYDKDF (reference sequence). V was clipped by 3 bases and J by 1 base; unmatched bases: 8. The CDR3 nucleotides are TGTGCCACCAGCAGGTCCACAGGGGAGAGGAACACTGAAGCTTTCTTT. Protein product: CATSRSTGERNTEAFF. Looking up the rest from reference TRBV15 and TRBJ1-1 gives the full variable domain: DAMVIQNPRYQVTQFGKPVTLSCSQTLNHNVMYWYQQKSSQAPKLLFHYYDKDFNNEADTPDNFQSRRPNTSFCFLDIRSPGLGDTAMYLCATSRSTGERNTEAFFGQGTRLTVV.

This clone turned up a few times. The chain uses TRBV9 and TRBJ2-7; the D gene is possibly TRBD2 (6 bases). Germline V lookup: CDR1 SGDLS, CDR2 YYNGEE. CDR3 length: 14 amino acids. The V and J ends lost 4 bases and 7 bases respectively, with 18 bases between them. DNA of the CDR3: TGTGCCAGCAGCACTACTTCCTGGGACTGGGAGCAGTACTTC. This sequence encodes CASSTTSWDWEQYF.

The V call is TRBV10-3, the J call TRBJ1-5; D may be TRBD1 (6 bases). Per the germline V gene, CDR1 is ENHRY and CDR2 is SYGVKD. V was clipped by 3 bases and J by 4 bases, with 10 bases between them. CDR3 size: 14 residues. The CDR3 spells CAISDRGGNQPQHF. The CDR3 region has the DNA TGTGCCATCAGTGACAGGGGAGGGAATCAGCCCCAGCATTTT.

The V and J genes are TRBV2 and TRBJ2-1; 12 positions match TRBD2. Trimming at V came to 6 bases and at J to 7 bases, leaving 19 bases not matched to a gene. Germline V gives CDR1 SNHLY, CDR2 FYNNEI. This CDR3 comprises 19 residues. CDR3 in DNA: TGTGCCAGCAGGGGGGGGACTAGCGGGTTTTCCATAAGGGTGAATGAGCAGTTCTTC. Protein: CASRGGTSGFSIRVNEQFF.

The chain has TRBV7-8 and TRBJ1-1; D not certain. V gave up 2 bases and J gave up 5 bases, with 18 bases separating them. Germline V gene sequence: CDR1 SGHVS, CDR2 FQNEAQ. The CDR3 consists of 16 residues. The CDR3 region has the DNA TGTGCCAGCAGCTTACTGGCGGTTGCGAAATGGACTGAAGCTTTCTTT. Translating it yields CASSLLAVAKWTEAFF.

V gene TRBV6-1 combines with J gene TRBJ2-7; 10 bases align to TRBD1. The V gene's germline CDR1 is MNHNS and CDR2 SASEGT. This CDR3 has 12 amino acids. V dropped 8 bases and J dropped 5; count of bases not matched to a gene: 3. The CDR3 coding sequence is TGTGCCAGCGGGGACAGGGGTAACGAGCAGTACTTC. As protein: CASGDRGNEQYF.

This chain uses TRBV4-3 with TRBJ1-2; D perhaps matches TRBD1 (5 bases). CDR3 size: 16 residues. Trimming cost V 0 bases and J 8 bases, with 19 bases left between them. The germline CDR1 and CDR2 sequences are LGHNA and YSLEER. The CDR3 coding sequence is TGCGCCAGCAGCCAAGATACTGTCGCAGGGCAAGGAGGCTACACCTTC. This sequence encodes CASSQDTVAGQGGYTF.

This clone was observed a handful of times. The V and J genes are TRBV6-1 and TRBJ1-2, with D perhaps matching TRBD1 (6 bases). The CDR3 spans 12 residues. CDR1 and CDR2 from the germline V gene are MNHNS and SASEGT. V was shortened by 5 bases and J by 6 bases, with 10 bases between the two germline ends. For the CDR3, the DNA is TGTGCCAGCAGTCTAGGGGGTGATGGCTACACCTTC. This codes for CASSLGGDGYTF.

This clone appeared a single time. The rearrangement joins TRBV7-8 to TRBJ1-5; D possibly corresponds to TRBD1 (6 bases). The germline V gene has CDR1 SGHVS and CDR2 FQNEAQ. V dropped 1 base and J dropped 7 bases, with 11 bases sitting between them. There are 14 residues in the CDR3. This CDR3 reads CASSLGDKAQPQHF. The CDR3 DNA follows: TGTGCCAGCAGCTTAGGGGACAAAGCCCAGCCCCAGCATTTT.

This rearrangement joins TRBV7-2 to TRBJ1-2; TRBD1 matches 7 bases. The CDR3 sequence is 14 residues long. The V gene's germline CDR1 is SGHTA and CDR2 FQGNSA. Trimming removed 5 bases from V and 2 bases from J; junction bases left unmatched: 5. This chain's CDR3 is CASSPGTENYGYTF. The CDR3 DNA reads TGTGCCAGCAGCCCCGGGACAGAGAACTATGGCTACACCTTC. The entire variable domain, with the rest obtained from reference TRBV7-2 and TRBJ1-2, is as follows: GAGVSQSPSNKVTEKGKDVELRCDPISGHTALYWYRQSLGQGLEFLIYFQGNSAPDKSGLPSDRFSAERTGGSVSTLTIQRTQQEDSAVYLCASSPGTENYGYTFGSGTRLTVV.

This chain connects TRBV30 to TRBJ1-1; tentative D call: TRBD1 (5 bases). Germline CDR1 GTSNPN, CDR2 SVGIG (reference sequence). Trimming took off 0 bases at V and 0 bases at J, with 14 bases between the two ends. There are 16 residues in the CDR3. CDR3 DNA: TGTGCCTGGAGTGTAGGCCCCCGGGACTTGAACACTGAAGCTTTCTTT. The encoded protein is CAWSVGPRDLNTEAFF.

This clone turned up a few times. V is TRBV6-5 and J is TRBJ1-5; tentative D call: TRBD1 (5 bases). Germline lookup yields CDR1 MNHEY and CDR2 SVGAGI. The CDR3 is 16 amino acids. Trimming took off 4 bases at V and 0 bases at J, with 13 bases between the two ends. In DNA form, the CDR3 reads TGTGCCAGCAGTTCCGCAGACAGCTTTAGCAATCAGCCCCAGCATTTT. Amino acids: CASSSADSFSNQPQHF.

The chain couples TRBV19 to TRBJ1-2, with D perhaps matching TRBD1 (5 bases). Per germline, CDR1 LNHDA and CDR2 SQIVND (reference sequence). The CDR3 runs 13 residues. Deletions cut 5 bases from V and 1 base from J, with 8 bases between. CDR3 region: CASSAQGNYGYTF. In DNA, the CDR3 is TGTGCCAGTAGTGCTCAGGGTAACTATGGCTACACCTTC.

This sequence joins TRBV10-2 and TRBJ2-7, with a tentative D call TRBD2 (6 bases). V was shortened by 2 bases and J by 3 bases, with 11 bases between the two germline ends. CDR1 and CDR2 (germline): WSHSY, SAAADI. The CDR3 contains 14 residues. The CDR3 here is CASSEAGGDYEQYF. The CDR3 bases are TGCGCCAGCAGTGAGGCAGGAGGGGACTACGAGCAGTACTTC.

This chain links TRBV19 with TRBJ2-7; possible D gene TRBD1, 5 bases. With 1 base removed from V and 4 bases from J, the gap between germline ends came to 8 bases. The CDR3 has 13 residues. The germline V gene has CDR1 LNHDA and CDR2 SQIVND (reference sequence). The CDR3 protein is CASSIVRGYEQYF. The CDR3 DNA follows: TGTGCCAGTAGTATAGTAAGGGGATACGAGCAGTACTTC.

This clone turned up a few times. This chain links TRBV6-4 with TRBJ2-3; weak D call: TRBD2 (6 bases). This CDR3 contains 15 residues. The germline gives CDR1 MRHNA, CDR2 SNTAGT. The V gene lost 5 bases and the J gene lost 4 bases, with 16 bases spanning the gap. The CDR3 sequence is CASSPRRGEADTQYF. CDR3 DNA sequence: TGTGCCAGCAGTCCTCGGAGAGGGGAGGCAGATACGCAGTATTTT.

V is TRBV13 and J is TRBJ2-7, with D unresolved. V lost 4 bases, J lost 0 bases, and 10 bases lay in between. The CDR3 is 14 residues long. Germline V gives CDR1 PRHDT, CDR2 FYEKMQ (reference sequence). CDR3 bases: TGTGCCAGCAGCTCAGAGGAGCGCTCCTACGAGCAGTACTTC. Its translation: CASSSEERSYEQYF.

V and J are TRBV4-3 and TRBJ1-2; no clear D gene. The V gene lost 0 bases and the J gene lost 6 bases, with 17 bases spanning the gap. The germline gives CDR1 LGHNA, CDR2 YSLEER. The CDR3 length is 16 residues. The CDR3 region is CASSQDEVADWDGYTF. CDR3 in DNA: TGCGCCAGCAGCCAAGATGAGGTGGCAGATTGGGATGGCTACACCTTC.

The chain links TRBV2 to TRBJ2-1; D is perhaps TRBD2 (6 bases). V shed 8 bases and J shed 5 bases, with 16 bases lying between them. The CDR3 runs 14 residues. Germline V gene data show CDR1 as SNHLY and CDR2 as FYNNEI. The DNA for the CDR3 is TGTGCCAGCGGGGCGGGGAGGAATAACAATGAGCAGTTCTTC. Its translation is CASGAGRNNNEQFF. Variable domain in full (rest from reference TRBV2 and TRBJ2-1): EPEVTQTPSHQVTQMGQEVILRCVPISNHLYFYWYRQILGQKVEFLVSFYNNEISEKSEIFDDQFSVERPDGSNFTLKIRSTKLEDSAMYFCASGAGRNNNEQFFGPGTRLTVL.

V usage is TRBV2 and J usage is TRBJ2-2, with 9 bases matching TRBD1. The CDR3 loop spans 16 amino acids. Trimming removed 1 base from V and 6 bases from J; junction bases left unmatched: 6. Germline CDR1 SNHLY, CDR2 FYNNEI. This CDR3 reads CASSEGLGQGAGELFF. For the CDR3, the DNA is TGTGCCAGCAGTGAAGGACTGGGACAGGGTGCCGGGGAGCTGTTTTTT.

The chain carries TRBV11-2 and TRBJ2-7, with 8 bases matching TRBD1. Trimming at V came to 5 bases and at J to 3 bases, leaving 6 bases not matched to a gene. This CDR3 region has 14 residues. Germline CDR1 reads SGHAT; CDR2 reads FQNNGV. CDR3 loop: CASSPRQGSYEQYF. CDR3 coding DNA: TGTGCCAGCAGCCCCCGACAGGGGAGCTACGAGCAGTACTTC.

This clone was picked up one time. The genes are TRBV5-8 and TRBJ1-1, with 7 bases identical to TRBD1. Germline CDR1 SGHTS, CDR2 YDEGEE. V was pared by 2 bases and J by 6 bases, with 10 bases of the junction left unmatched. This CDR3 is built from 15 residues. The CDR3 loop reads CASSFQGGPWAEAFF. In DNA form, the CDR3 reads TGTGCCAGCAGCTTCCAGGGGGGCCCTTGGGCTGAAGCTTTCTTT.

The rearrangement joins TRBV6-6 to TRBJ2-3, with a weak D call TRBD1 (7 bases). The CDR3 has 16 amino acids. Trimming took 0 bases from V and 5 from J, leaving 15 bases between them. Germline CDR1 reads MNHNY; CDR2 reads SVGAGI (reference sequence). The CDR3 is CASSYSRQGGLDTQYF. CDR3 bases: TGTGCCAGCAGTTACTCTCGGCAGGGGGGCCTAGATACGCAGTATTTT.

This chain joins TRBV4-1 and TRBJ1-5; 9 bases are shared with TRBD1. V was clipped by 0 bases and J by 7 bases; unmatched bases: 7. This CDR3 region has 16 residues. Germline CDR1 MGHRA, CDR2 YSYEKL. The CDR3 loop reads CASSQEDDRGTQPQHF. The CDR3 bases are TGCGCCAGCAGCCAAGAGGATGACAGGGGGACACAGCCCCAGCATTTT.

CDR3 bases: TGCGCCAGCAGCCAAGAGAGGGGGGACAGGAGCTCCTATAATTCACCCCTCCACTTT. This sequence encodes CASSQERGDRSSYNSPLHF. The chain combines TRBV4-3 with TRBJ1-6; 8 bases match TRBD1. The CDR3 spans 19 residues. V shed 0 bases and J 0 bases; nucleotides not matched to a gene: 7. Germline lookup yields CDR1 LGHNA and CDR2 YSLEER.

V and J are TRBV5-1 and TRBJ2-1, with 12 bases matching TRBD2. The CDR3 runs 16 residues. V lost 4 bases, J lost 2 bases, and 4 bases stayed unmatched. Germline-derived CDR1 and CDR2 are SGHRS and YFSETQ. The CDR3 reads CASSPGLAGPYNEQFF. The CDR3 DNA follows: TGCGCCAGCAGCCCGGGACTAGCGGGTCCCTACAATGAGCAGTTCTTC.

Remarks on this clone: Other DNA sequences in the same sample also yield this CDR3. This chain connects TRBV30 to TRBJ2-7; D not resolved. CDR3 length equals 14 residues. The V gene lost 4 bases and the J gene lost 0 bases, with 13 bases spanning the gap. Germline V CDR1 and CDR2: GTSNPN, SVGIG (reference sequence). The DNA of the CDR3 is TGTGCCTGGACCAAACCCCAGGTCTCCTACGAGCAGTACTTC. Encoded protein: CAWTKPQVSYEQYF.